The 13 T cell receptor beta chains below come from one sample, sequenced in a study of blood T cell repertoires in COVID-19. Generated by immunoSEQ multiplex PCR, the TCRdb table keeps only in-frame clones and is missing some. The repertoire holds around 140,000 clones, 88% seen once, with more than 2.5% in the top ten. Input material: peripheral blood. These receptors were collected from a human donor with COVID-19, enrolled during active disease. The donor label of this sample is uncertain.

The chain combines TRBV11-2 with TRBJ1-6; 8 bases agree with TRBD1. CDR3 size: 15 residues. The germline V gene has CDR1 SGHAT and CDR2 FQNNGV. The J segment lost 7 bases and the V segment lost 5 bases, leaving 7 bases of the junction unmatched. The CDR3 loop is CASSPTGEYNSPLHF. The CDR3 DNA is TGTGCCAGCAGCCCGACAGGGGAATACAATTCACCCCTCCACTTT.

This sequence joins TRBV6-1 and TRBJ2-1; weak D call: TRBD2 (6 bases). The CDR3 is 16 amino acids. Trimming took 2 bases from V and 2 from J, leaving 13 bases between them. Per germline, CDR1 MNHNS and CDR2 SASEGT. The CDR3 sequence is CASSETGGWPYNEQFF. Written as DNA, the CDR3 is TGTGCCAGCAGTGAAACCGGGGGATGGCCCTACAATGAGCAGTTCTTC.

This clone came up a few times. CDR3 protein: CASRPTGNQPQHF. Here the CDR3 DNA reads TGTGCCAGCAGGCCGACAGGGAATCAGCCCCAGCATTTT. This rearrangement joins TRBV12-3 or TRBV12-4 to TRBJ1-5, with 7 bases matching TRBD1. This CDR3 has 13 amino acids. V was pared by 6 bases and J by 4 bases, with 3 bases of the junction left unmatched.

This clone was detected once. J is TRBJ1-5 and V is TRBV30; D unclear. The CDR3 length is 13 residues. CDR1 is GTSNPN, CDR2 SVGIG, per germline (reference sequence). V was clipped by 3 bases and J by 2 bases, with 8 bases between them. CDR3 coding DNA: TGTGCCTGGAGCGACCTAGGCAATCAGCCCCAGCATTTT. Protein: CAWSDLGNQPQHF.

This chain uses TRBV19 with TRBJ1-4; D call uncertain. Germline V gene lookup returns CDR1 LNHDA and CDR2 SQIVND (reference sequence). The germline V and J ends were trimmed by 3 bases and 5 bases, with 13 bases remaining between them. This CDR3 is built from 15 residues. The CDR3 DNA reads TGTGCCAGTAGTATCTGGAGATCGGGAAATGAAAAACTGTTTTTT. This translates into CASSIWRSGNEKLFF. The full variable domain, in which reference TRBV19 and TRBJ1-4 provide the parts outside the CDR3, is DGGITQSPKYLFRKEGQNVTLSCEQNLNHDAMYWYRQDPGQGLRLIYYSQIVNDFQKGDIAEGYSVSREKKESFPLTVTSAQKNPTAFYLCASSIWRSGNEKLFFGSGTQLSVL.

CDR3 bases: TGTGCCAGCAGCTTAGGCCAGGACACCTACGAGCAGTACTTC. Amino acid sequence: CASSLGQDTYEQYF. V is TRBV5-4 and J is TRBJ2-7; maybe TRBD1 (5 bases). Germline-derived CDR1 and CDR2 are SGHNT and YYREEE (reference sequence). The V gene lost 2 bases and the J gene lost 2 bases, with 11 bases spanning the gap. This CDR3 has 14 amino acids.

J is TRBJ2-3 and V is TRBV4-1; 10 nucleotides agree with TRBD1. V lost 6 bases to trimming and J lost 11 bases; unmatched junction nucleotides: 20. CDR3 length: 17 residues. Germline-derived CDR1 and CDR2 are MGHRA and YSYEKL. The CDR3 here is CASSPSGTGEPTVGQYF. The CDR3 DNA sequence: TGCGCCAGCAGTCCATCCGGGACAGGGGAACCCACAGTGGGGCAGTATTTT.

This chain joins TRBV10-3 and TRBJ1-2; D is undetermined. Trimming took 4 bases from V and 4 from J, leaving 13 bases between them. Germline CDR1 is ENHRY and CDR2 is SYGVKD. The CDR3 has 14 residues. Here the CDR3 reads CAISGAGRTYGYTF. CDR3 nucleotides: TGTGCCATCAGTGGGGCAGGCCGAACCTATGGCTACACCTTC.

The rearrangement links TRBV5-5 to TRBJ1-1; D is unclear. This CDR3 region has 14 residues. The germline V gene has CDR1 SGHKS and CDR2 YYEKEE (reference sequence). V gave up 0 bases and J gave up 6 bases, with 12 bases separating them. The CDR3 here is CASSLGRPFSEAFF. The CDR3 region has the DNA TGTGCCAGCAGCTTGGGCAGGCCCTTCTCTGAAGCTTTCTTT. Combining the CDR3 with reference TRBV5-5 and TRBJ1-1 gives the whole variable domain DAGVTQSPTHLIKTRGQQVTLRCSPISGHKSVSWYQQVLGQGPQFIFQYYEKEERGRGNFPDRFSARQFPNYSSELNVNALLLGDSALYLCASSLGRPFSEAFFGQGTRLTVV.

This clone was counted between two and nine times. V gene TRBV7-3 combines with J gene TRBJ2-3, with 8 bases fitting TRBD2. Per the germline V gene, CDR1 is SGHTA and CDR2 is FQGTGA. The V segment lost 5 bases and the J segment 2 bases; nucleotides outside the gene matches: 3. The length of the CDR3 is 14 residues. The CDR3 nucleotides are TGTGCCAGCAGCCGCGGGGGGCCCACAGATACGCAGTATTTT. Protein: CASSRGGPTDTQYF.

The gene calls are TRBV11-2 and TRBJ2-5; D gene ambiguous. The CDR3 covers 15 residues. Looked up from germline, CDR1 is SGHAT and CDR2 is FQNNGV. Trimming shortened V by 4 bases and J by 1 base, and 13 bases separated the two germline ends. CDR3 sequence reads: CASSWRPTLQETQYF. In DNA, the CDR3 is TGTGCCAGCAGCTGGAGACCCACCCTCCAAGAGACCCAGTACTTC.

CDR3 DNA: TGCGCCAGCAGTCACCGCTCCCGGGACAGGGAAGAGACCCAGTACTTC. Encoded protein: CASSHRSRDREETQYF. The chain recombines TRBV23-1 with TRBJ2-5; 9 nucleotides match TRBD1. TRBV23-1 is an ORF; its function is uncertain. The CDR3 totals 16 residues. With 3 bases clipped from V and 3 bases from J, the junction kept 8 bases outside the gene matches.

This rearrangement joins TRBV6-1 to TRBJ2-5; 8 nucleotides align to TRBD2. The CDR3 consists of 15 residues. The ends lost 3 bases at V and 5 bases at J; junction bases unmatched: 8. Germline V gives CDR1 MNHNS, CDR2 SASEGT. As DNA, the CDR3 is TGTGCCAGCAGTGACGGGGGGGCTGGGGAGGAGACCCAGTACTTC. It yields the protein CASSDGGAGEETQYF.